The T cell receptor (beta chain) described here comes from a study of beta chain features in type 1 diabetes. Overall study results and limits: Moderately but significantly shorter TCRB CDR3s were found in Type 1 diabetes patients in all four CD4+ subsets.

This clone was counted a few times. What it binds is not known. The V gene lost 11 bases and the J gene lost 5 bases, with 27 bases spanning the gap. CDR3 length equals 17 residues. CDR1 and CDR2 from the germline V gene are LNHDA and SQIVND (reference sequence). The entirety of the isolated RNA underwent reverse transcription, so expressed TCRB transcripts were sequenced. Libraries were prepared by immunoSEQ multiplex PCR; TCRdb keeps only in-frame clonotypes and omits some of them. This sample has over 600,000 clones, with approximately 13% found just once. Stem cell-like memory, regulatory, central memory and naive CD4+ cells were sorted via CD45RO/CCR7/CD25/CD127/CD95/CD27.

This receptor was taken from a man younger than 45 with type 1 diabetes. The J gene is TRBJ2-2, the V gene TRBV19; possibly TRBD1 or TRBD2 for D (5 bases each). What was sequenced was naive CD4+ T cells from blood. CDR3 sequence reads: CASSLTHSFWGTGELFF. The CDR3 DNA reads as TGTGCCTCTAGTTTGACCCACAGCTTTTGGGGGACCGGGGAGCTGTTTTTT. Full variable domain (rest looked up from reference TRBV19 and TRBJ2-2): DGGITQSPKYLFRKEGQNVTLSCEQNLNHDAMYWYRQDPGQGLRLIYYSQIVNDFQKGDIAEGYSVSREKKESFPLTVTSAQKNPTAFYLCASSLTHSFWGTGELFFGEGSRLTVL.